The text below deals with one TCR beta chain. Germline V CDR1 and CDR2: MDHEN, SYDVKM. Trimming removed 7 bases at V and 4 bases at J, with 16 bases between. This CDR3 spans 14 amino acids. The data were taken from a study of blood T cell repertoires in COVID-19. Across the whole study: Collection of acute and convalescent COVID-19 samples took place in the United States, Italy and Spain. In each case, the material was cDNA or gDNA derived from T cells, B-cell-depleted T cells, or PBMCs.

In the original analysis: Reference gene primer amplification gave estimated nucleated cell counts. Method: immunoSEQ multiplex PCR; TCRdb's copy keeps in-frame clones and lacks some. V, J and clone size derive from that table, while D and trimming were established from the DNA sequence. In the table there are about 39,000 clones, roughly nine tenths of which are singletons. The receptor comes from a middle-aged man with active COVID-19. This sequence joins TRBV28 and TRBJ1-2; D might be TRBD1 (5 bases). Sequenced input: peripheral blood. The CDR3 region has the DNA TGTGCCAGCAACTCAGGCGGGGGTTTCTATGGCTACACCTTC. This gives the protein CASNSGGGFYGYTF.